This TCR beta chain was obtained from a study of shared clonotypes between healthy human individuals (dated by TCRdb to about 2020). Some background on the complete study: The cohort comprised a couple of women and a few men aged 18 to 49 years. To estimate repertoire size and how much clonotypes are shared between individuals, the study performed deep sequencing of blood TCR repertoires from roughly five healthy adults. To increase sequencing depth and limit assay-specific biases, TCR repertoire library preparation and sequencing were carried out by different laboratories using diverse techniques. Between about 0.9 and 8.9 billion PBMCs per donor were obtained by leukapheresis. For each donor, CD4 naive and CD4 memory were each run on three plates, CD8 naive on two plates, and CD8 memory on one plate.

Study-wide conclusions, independent of this receptor: Because the study included a small number of donors, the genetic and exposure-history diversity represented was limited. About 5% of naive CD4, roughly 3.6% of naive CD8, about 2.1% of memory CD4, and about 0.4% of memory CD8 clonotypes were shared across several donors. Only blood was sampled, and tissue TCR repertoires likely differ from those in blood. Estimated clonotype richness was generally larger for naive than for memory subsets. Based on pairwise subsampling, the degree of clonotype sharing among donors was expected to be affected by sequencing depth. Higher generation probabilities were observed for clonotypes shared by all four sorted-subset donors than for non-shared clonotypes. Even with the large sequencing depth, rarefaction of the sorted-subset datasets indicated that sequencing was incomplete.

TCR CDR3 regions were amplified from genomic DNA by multiplex PCR using the deep immunoSEQ assay. For each cell subset, the extracted genomic DNA was distributed evenly across all wells of several immunoSEQ 96-well plates, and each plate served as one replicate. For sorted subsets, 200 to 250 ng of genomic DNA, equivalent to around 31,000 T cell genomes, went into each replicate PCR. The purified libraries were quantified using a Qubit 3.0 fluorometer, sized with a Bioanalyzer 2100, and then quantified again using the KAPA Library Quantification kit. Every immunoSEQ 96-well plate was sequenced on a dedicated single-read 150-cycle Illumina NextSeq 550 flow cell. The original methods were these. Because the immunoSEQ output included only junctional sequences and no quality scores, the filtering could not be the same as the filtering used for full-length reads. Sequences were annotated with PyIR, a Python wrapper for IgBLAST v1.9, and V/J genes and CDR3 were assigned using IMGT germline references. Any read was removed if the V/J assignment was weak (E-value above 1e-6), the CDR3 was missing, or the read contained stop codons, out-of-frame junctions, or ambiguous translated residues. A V3J clonotype was defined by an identical inferred V gene, J gene, and CDR3 amino acid sequence. To compute the percentage overlap between repertoires, the number of shared unique clonotypes was divided by the size of the smaller repertoire. RTK rarefaction, the Chao1 estimator, and Recon v2.1 estimates of unobserved clonotypes were used to assess repertoire richness. Generation probabilities for all TCRbeta clonotypes obtained by the gDNA method from several donors were computed using OLGA. Imported from immuneACCESS, the table was reduced by TCRdb to in-frame sequences with V and J called. These copies leave out some clones; in studies compared against another copy, an unresolved V gene accounts for under half, and the cause of the remainder is not known. V, J and clone size reflect that table, while D and trimming were determined from the DNA. The sample table shows under 600,000 clones, and roughly 98% are seen once. The top ten clones comprise around 0.3% of the sample.

CD8 naive samples were CD45RO-negative cells positively selected for CCR7, giving a CD45RA+CCR7+ population that excluded TemRA cells. Healthy HIV-negative adults with no recently reported acute infections or vaccinations were included as donors. Every donor was a Caucasian adult residing in Nashville, Tennessee, USA. After blood collection by leukapheresis, PBMCs were isolated using Ficoll-Histopaque density gradient centrifugation and then cryopreserved in the vapor phase of liquid nitrogen. Analytical flow cytometry was used to check the purity and quantity of every magnetically sorted T cell population. Each sorted fraction had its genomic DNA isolated and then quantified by UV absorbance on a Nanodrop 2000c. Taken from the germline V gene, the CDR1 and CDR2 loops are SQVTM and ANQGSEA. Including the terminal cysteine and phenylalanine, the CDR3 comprises 14 residues. Only the CDR3 DNA stays, 42 bases, in frame from base 1. The V and J ends are trimmed by 4 bases and 1 base, leaving 11 bases between them.

With respect to this clone: Its antigen is still unknown. Per-base qualities were not stored, and no clone one base away is much larger.

Material: naive CD8+ T cells sorted from blood. The cell subset or site label here, explained by the study, means: CD45RA+CCR7+. The clonotype was recovered from a man aged 30 to 45 in good health. The sequence links TRBV29-1 to TRBJ1-3; no D gene call is confident. In nucleotides, the sequence is TGCAGCGTTGTTCCCCTGCATTCTGGAAACACCATATATTTT. This yields the protein CSVVPLHSGNTIYF.